These 10 T cell receptor beta chains originate from one sample sequenced in a study of cytomegalovirus exposure and HLA in healthy donors. Amplification used 60 Vbeta primers and 13 Jbeta primers. Assay used: immunoSEQ multiplex PCR; TCRdb lists only in-frame clones, some missing. The table records approximately 170,000 clones, over 70% of them present only once. Sequencing was carried out using PBMCs. All receptors come from a boy between 2 and 10 years old in good health and CMV-seronegative.

The chain has TRBV2 and TRBJ2-7; 11 bases map to TRBD2. CDR1 is SNHLY, CDR2 FYNNEI, per germline. Trimming cost V 6 bases and J 2 bases; bases outside gene matches: 9. This CDR3 has 16 amino acids. CDR3 bases: TGTGCCAGCAGCGGGACTAGCGGAAGCCCCCCCTACGAGCAGTACTTC. As protein: CASSGTSGSPPYEQYF. Based on the CDR3 plus reference TRBV2 and TRBJ2-7, the full variable domain is EPEVTQTPSHQVTQMGQEVILRCVPISNHLYFYWYRQILGQKVEFLVSFYNNEISEKSEIFDDQFSVERPDGSNFTLKIRSTKLEDSAMYFCASSGTSGSPPYEQYFGPGTRLTVT.

The chain employs TRBV6-1 and TRBJ2-1; perhaps TRBD1 as D (5 bases). This CDR3 region has 15 residues. Germline loops: CDR1 MNHNS, CDR2 SASEGT. V lost 5 bases and J lost 4, with 15 bases in between. Here the CDR3 reads CASSPWTLTYNEQFF. The CDR3 DNA reads TGTGCCAGCAGTCCCTGGACACTTACATACAATGAGCAGTTCTTC.

The genes are TRBV19 and TRBJ2-3; weak D call: TRBD2 (6 bases). V dropped 5 bases and J dropped 7 bases, with 19 bases sitting between them. From germline, CDR1 is LNHDA and CDR2 SQIVND (reference sequence). This CDR3 contains 15 residues. In nucleotides, the CDR3 is TGTGCCAGTAGTGCCCCGGGACTTGGGCGGTATACGCAGTATTTT. Its translation is CASSAPGLGRYTQYF.

This chain links TRBV5-3 with TRBJ2-7, with 8 bases that match TRBD1. TRBV5-3 is classed as an ORF, of uncertain function. The ends lost 4 bases at V and 1 base at J; junction bases unmatched: 10. The CDR3 contains 16 residues. CDR3 in amino acids: CARSTPTGEESYEQYV. The CDR3 coding sequence is TGTGCCAGAAGCACCCCGACAGGGGAGGAGTCCTACGAGCAGTACGTC.

J is TRBJ1-6 and V is TRBV7-9, with 7 bases that match TRBD1. This CDR3 region has 14 residues. Trimming took 1 base from V and 15 from J; bases not matched to a gene: 9. The germline CDR1 and CDR2 sequences are SEHNR and FQNEAQ (reference sequence). CDR3 coding DNA: TGTGCCAGCAGCTTAGAAGTTGTCGGGACAGACCTCCACTTT. It yields the protein CASSLEVVGTDLHF.

This chain joins TRBV7-2 and TRBJ2-1; the match to TRBD1 covers 8 bases. The CDR3 contains 16 residues. CDR1 and CDR2 from the germline V gene are SGHTA and FQGNSA. J gave up 6 bases and V 1 base, and 8 bases lay outside the gene matches. In nucleotides, the CDR3 is TGTGCCAGCAGCTTAGTCAGGGGGCTAAAGGTCAATGAGCAGTTCTTC. The encoded protein is CASSLVRGLKVNEQFF.

The gene calls are TRBV6-5 and TRBJ1-1; 7 bases agree with TRBD1. This CDR3 has 14 residues. Trimming took 5 bases from V and 6 from J; bases not matched to a gene: 9. The germline gives CDR1 MNHEY, CDR2 SVGAGI. CDR3 residues: CASSQDRSASEAFF. The CDR3, as DNA: TGTGCCAGCAGTCAGGACAGGTCGGCGTCTGAAGCTTTCTTT.

J is TRBJ1-1 and V is TRBV19, with 8 nucleotides matching TRBD1. This CDR3 region has 15 residues. V was clipped by 7 bases and J by 2 bases; unmatched bases: 9. Germline V gives CDR1 LNHDA, CDR2 SQIVND (reference sequence). In DNA, the CDR3 is TGTGCCAGTACTTCATTAACAGGGGGTAACACTGAAGCTTTCTTT. As protein: CASTSLTGGNTEAFF.

The J gene is TRBJ2-5, the V gene TRBV11-2, with D uncertain. V shed 1 base and J shed 2 bases, with 14 bases lying between them. The CDR3 sequence is 16 residues long. Germline V CDR1 and CDR2: SGHAT, FQNNGV. The CDR3, as DNA: TGTGCCAGCAGCTTAGGAACTCTAGGCCGTCAAGAGACCCAGTACTTC. Its protein product is CASSLGTLGRQETQYF. The full variable domain, rest sourced from reference TRBV11-2 and TRBJ2-5, is EAGVAQSPRYKIIEKRQSVAFWCNPISGHATLYWYQQILGQGPKLLIQFQNNGVVDDSQLPKDRFSAERLKGVDSTLKIQPAKLEDSAVYLCASSLGTLGRQETQYFGPGTRLLVL.

V usage is TRBV28 and J usage is TRBJ1-5; 8 bases line up with TRBD1. V dropped 7 bases and J dropped 7; count of bases not matched to a gene: 6. The CDR3 runs to 13 residues. CDR1 MDHEN and CDR2 SYDVKM come from the germline V gene. The CDR3 coding sequence is TGTGCCAGCACTACAGGGGGTCCGCAGCCCCAGCATTTT. Translated, it gives CASTTGGPQPQHF.